The 18 T cell receptor beta chains below all came from one sample that was sequenced in a study of cytomegalovirus exposure and HLA in healthy donors (dated by TCRdb to about 2017). Preparation of the library involved the immunoSEQ multiplex PCR assay. The multiplex PCR relied on a mix of 60 forward primers for TCR Vbeta segments and 13 reverse primers for TCR Jbeta segments. The clones in this table, taken by TCRdb from immuneACCESS, are in-frame only. Not every clone is retained; where verified, under half of the shortfall comes from an unresolved V gene, and the cause of the rest is unknown. The sample has 170,000 or so clones on record, 80% of them singletons. The ten most abundant clones make up around 7.3% of the sample. The source material was PBMCs. The receptors here all came from a man aged 25 to 45 in good health and CMV-seropositive.

This chain uses TRBV27 with TRBJ2-3; D gene unclear. The germline V gene has CDR1 MNHEY and CDR2 SMNVEV (reference sequence). CDR3 length: 14 amino acids. With 4 bases removed from V and 0 bases from J, the gap between germline ends came to 8 bases. In DNA, the CDR3 is TGTGCCAGCAGTTCCGGGTTAAGCACAGATACGCAGTATTTT. Translated: CASSSGLSTDTQYF.

V usage is TRBV9 and J usage is TRBJ2-2, with 14 bases fitting TRBD2. The CDR3 length is 18 residues. V gave up 3 bases and J gave up 2 bases; unmatched junction bases: 6. Germline V gene lookup returns CDR1 SGDLS and CDR2 YYNGEE. Written as DNA, the CDR3 is TGTGCCAGCAGCGAAGGACTAGCGGGGGGCGCAAACACCGGGGAGCTGTTTTTT. Protein: CASSEGLAGGANTGELFF.

The J gene is TRBJ1-3, the V gene TRBV9, with 9 bases lining up with TRBD1. Trimming at V came to 3 bases and at J to 4 bases, leaving 8 bases not matched to a gene. The CDR3 spans 16 residues. Germline values: CDR1 SGDLS, CDR2 YYNGEE. CDR3 DNA sequence: TGTGCCAGCAGCGGGGGACAGGGATATTCCGGAAACACCATATATTTT. As protein: CASSGGQGYSGNTIYF.

This chain uses TRBV18 with TRBJ2-3, with TRBD1 matching over 12 bases. With 8 bases clipped from V and 6 bases from J, the junction kept 9 bases outside the gene matches. The CDR3 consists of 15 residues. The germline V gene has CDR1 KGHSH and CDR2 LQKENI. The CDR3: CASHNRDRGQDTQYF. In nucleotides, the CDR3 is TGTGCCAGCCATAACCGGGACAGGGGGCAGGATACGCAGTATTTT.

The rearrangement uses TRBV7-9 and TRBJ2-7, with 8 bases lining up with TRBD2. After removal of 4 bases from V and 3 bases from J, the junction contained 8 bases not matched to a gene. This CDR3 region has 15 residues. In germline, CDR1 is SEHNR, CDR2 FQNEAQ (reference sequence). The CDR3 DNA reads as TGTGCCAGCAGCTCCCGAGCGGGAGACGACTACGAGCAGTACTTC. As protein: CASSSRAGDDYEQYF.

The chain couples TRBV4-1 to TRBJ2-7; the match to TRBD2 covers 12 bases. There are 15 residues in the CDR3. Trimming took 5 bases from V and 2 from J; bases not matched to a gene: 4. Germline V CDR1 and CDR2: MGHRA, YSYEKL. This chain's CDR3 is CASSALAGGTYEQYF. The CDR3 coding sequence is TGCGCCAGCAGCGCGCTAGCGGGGGGGACCTACGAGCAGTACTTC.

Regarding this clone: The germline gene is not matched at one end of the junction; a read error may be the cause. The rearrangement joins TRBV7-9 to TRBJ1-2; D possibly corresponds to TRBD1 (6 bases). The CDR3 consists of 13 residues. The germline CDR1 and CDR2 sequences are SEHNR and FQNEAQ (reference sequence). This CDR3 is CSSSPDRSYGYTF. The CDR3, as DNA: TGTTCCAGCAGCCCGGACAGAAGCTATGGCTACACCTTC. Together with reference TRBV7-9 and TRBJ1-2, the CDR3 gives the full variable domain: DTGVSQNPRHKITKRGQNVTFRCDPISEHNRLYWYRQTLGQGPEFLTYFQNEAQLEKSRLLSDRFSAERPKGSFSTLEIQRTEQGDSAMYLCSSSPDRSYGYTFGSGTRLTVV.

This chain connects TRBV6-1 to TRBJ2-1; 12 bases match TRBD2. The trim removed 4 bases at V and 6 bases at J, leaving 7 bases unmatched. Germline CDR1 is MNHNS and CDR2 is SASEGT. This CDR3 has 16 amino acids. CDR3 coding DNA: TGTGCCAGCAGTGGGCTGACTAGCGGGAGAGGCAATGAGCAGTTCTTC. This gives the protein CASSGLTSGRGNEQFF.

J is TRBJ2-1 and V is TRBV5-4, with 9 positions matching TRBD2. CDR3 size: 16 residues. Unmatched junction bases numbered 4, after V lost 0 bases and J lost 3 bases. The germline V gene has CDR1 SGHNT and CDR2 YYREEE (reference sequence). CDR3 bases: TGTGCCAGCAGCTTGGGTGGCGGGAGGGTCTACAATGAGCAGTTCTTC. It encodes CASSLGGGRVYNEQFF.

The chain couples TRBV7-2 to TRBJ2-5, with TRBD2 identical over 13 bases. Germline trimming cut 5 bases from V and 5 bases from J; bases unmatched to any gene: 11. Germline loops: CDR1 SGHTA, CDR2 FQGNSA. The CDR3 length is 17 residues. CDR3 sequence: CASSPQTSGGLGETQYF. DNA of the CDR3: TGTGCCAGCAGCCCACAGACTAGCGGGGGGCTAGGGGAGACCCAGTACTTC.

The chain recombines TRBV5-6 with TRBJ2-3, with a weak D call TRBD1 (6 bases). CDR3 length: 15 amino acids. V lost 4 bases and J 6 bases, leaving 18 bases between the germline ends. Per the germline V gene, CDR1 is SGHDT and CDR2 is YYEEEE. CDR3 loop: CASSVFQGIEDTQYF. CDR3 DNA sequence: TGTGCCAGCAGCGTCTTCCAGGGGATTGAGGATACGCAGTATTTT.

The DNA for the CDR3 is TGTGCCAGCAGTTTACCCGGGACTAGCGGATACAATGAGCAGTTCTTC. Protein product: CASSLPGTSGYNEQFF. The rearrangement joins TRBV28 to TRBJ2-1, with 11 bases matching TRBD2. V gave up 2 bases and J gave up 4 bases; unmatched junction bases: 4. Germline CDR1 MDHEN, CDR2 SYDVKM. This CDR3 spans 16 amino acids. The full variable domain, with the rest looked up from reference TRBV28 and TRBJ2-1, is DVKVTQSSRYLVKRTGEKVFLECVQDMDHENMFWYRQDPGLGLRLIYFSYDVKMKEKGDIPEGYSVSREKKERFSLILESASTNQTSMYLCASSLPGTSGYNEQFFGPGTRLTVL.

The CDR3 DNA is TGTGCCAGCCGGTTTTCCGGGGAGCTGTTTTTT. Its protein product is CASRFSGELFF. The gene calls are TRBV27 and TRBJ2-2; D unresolved. Trimming shortened V by 8 bases and J by 6 bases, and 7 bases separated the two germline ends. Germline CDR1 and CDR2: MNHEY and SMNVEV (reference sequence). The CDR3 totals 11 residues.

This chain uses TRBV7-3 with TRBJ2-2; D unclear. Germline V gene data show CDR1 as SGHTA and CDR2 as FQGTGA. This CDR3 is built from 14 residues. Trimming left V 6 bases short and J 4 bases short, with 12 bases between. The chain's CDR3 is CASRFSGPTGELFF. The CDR3 bases are TGTGCCAGCAGATTTAGTGGGCCCACCGGGGAGCTGTTTTTT.

CDR3 coding DNA: TGTGCCAGCAGCCCTCGACAGGGAGTTACAGATACGCAGTATTTT. Translated: CASSPRQGVTDTQYF. The rearrangement joins TRBV9 to TRBJ2-3; TRBD1 aligns across 7 bases. Germline V lookup: CDR1 SGDLS, CDR2 YYNGEE. V dropped 4 bases and J dropped 3; count of bases not matched to a gene: 8. CDR3 size: 15 residues.

The rearrangement links TRBV19 to TRBJ1-4; the D is unclear. CDR3 length: 14 amino acids. Trimming stripped 5 bases from V and 7 bases from J, with 14 bases between. Germline values: CDR1 LNHDA, CDR2 SQIVND (reference sequence). CDR3: CASSLGGMGEKLFF. CDR3 sequence (DNA): TGTGCCAGTAGTTTGGGAGGGATGGGTGAAAAACTGTTTTTT.

The chain is built from TRBV10-3 and TRBJ2-1; 10 positions match TRBD2. The junction had 10 bases not matched to a gene; V was cut back by 8 bases and J by 3 bases. The CDR3 extends over 16 amino acids. Germline CDR1 reads ENHRY; CDR2 reads SYGVKD. CDR3 sequence (DNA): TGTGCCATCGCCCCAGGTAGCGGGGGGATCTACAATGAGCAGTTCTTC. It yields the protein CAIAPGSGGIYNEQFF.

The rearrangement uses TRBV5-1 and TRBJ2-5, with D perhaps matching TRBD2 (6 bases). In germline, CDR1 is SGHRS, CDR2 YFSETQ. Deletions cut 2 bases from V and 5 bases from J, with 19 bases between. There are 16 residues in the CDR3. This chain's CDR3 is CASSFLGAGSRETQYF. The CDR3 bases are TGCGCCAGCAGCTTCCTTGGGGCGGGGTCCCGGGAGACCCAGTACTTC.